The 4 T cell receptor beta chains given below trace back to one sample, sequenced in a study of preoperative IRX-2 immunotherapy in early breast cancer. The treatment was: preoperative locoregional IRX-2 cytokine immunotherapy. The data were produced by immunoSEQ multiplex PCR, yet TCRdb's version contains in-frame clones alone and is incomplete. The sample shows thousands of clones, 55% to 80% of them seen only once. The input for sequencing was tumor tissue, taken before IRX-2 immunotherapy. These receptor sequences come from a human donor with breast cancer.

The chain is built from TRBV6-8 and TRBJ2-6; either TRBD1 or TRBD2 may fit D (5 bases each). Germline CDR1 MNHGY, CDR2 SAAAGT. The CDR3 has 15 amino acids. Trimming took off 8 bases at V and 0 bases at J, with 11 bases between the two ends. CDR3 amino acids: CASGDLFSGANVLTF. The CDR3 DNA reads TGTGCCAGCGGGGACCTTTTCTCTGGGGCCAACGTCCTGACTTTC.

V gene TRBV6-8 combines with J gene TRBJ2-1, with unresolved D. The germline gives CDR1 MNHGY, CDR2 SAAAGT. Trimming cost V 2 bases and J 4 bases, with 12 bases left between them. This CDR3 has 15 amino acids. CDR3 region: CASSYQGIKYNEQFF. CDR3 DNA: TGTGCCAGCAGTTACCAAGGAATTAAGTACAATGAGCAGTTCTTC.

The DNA of the CDR3 is TGTGCCAGCAGTAAAGACGGGGGCGGCTACGAGCAGTACTTC. Protein sequence: CASSKDGGGYEQYF. This chain uses TRBV6-8 with TRBJ2-7, with D perhaps assigned TRBD1 or TRBD2 (6 bases each). The CDR3 is 14 residues long. Trimming took 5 bases from V and 3 from J, leaving 14 bases between them. Germline loops: CDR1 MNHGY, CDR2 SAAAGT.

By share, this clone counts as medium-sized. The chain employs TRBV6-8 and TRBJ2-6; D is undetermined. Germline V CDR1 and CDR2: MNHGY, SAAAGT. With 5 bases removed from V and 2 bases from J, the gap between germline ends came to 10 bases. The CDR3 length is 15 residues. The CDR3 sequence: CASSPVWAGANVLTF. For the CDR3, the DNA is TGTGCCAGCAGTCCCGTGTGGGCTGGGGCCAACGTCCTGACTTTC.